This T cell receptor (beta chain) was recovered during a study of monozygotic twins with inflammatory bowel disease. Whole-study findings and limits: Healthy co-twins showed greater TCRbeta diversity (inverse Simpson) than IBD patients. T cell subtypes that differed could not be told apart.

There are 15 residues in the CDR3. Germline-derived CDR1 and CDR2 are SEHNR and FQNEAQ (reference sequence). cDNA encoding TCRalpha and TCRbeta underwent two nested PCRs of around 15 and 10 cycles, each of which was followed by bead purification. Using the 5' RACE reads, TCRdb records one entry per CDR3 protein without DNA. The sample spans about 210,000 distinct CDR3 sequences; the ten largest clones claim 1.5% to 2%. With respect to this clonotype: The antigen remains unidentified.

Whole-blood RNA isolation (total RNA) proceeded without T cell sorting. Sequences were obtained from blood. The V call is TRBV7-9, the J call TRBJ1-2; TCRdb proposes TRBD1, but this gene call is untestable without DNA. The source of this sequence is a human donor with ulcerative colitis or Crohn's disease, or a healthy co-twin of an affected twin (not recorded which). CDR3 in amino acids: CASSLFGTGKDGYTF. Filled out from reference TRBV7-9 and TRBJ1-2, the complete variable domain reads DTGVSQNPRHKITKRGQNVTFRCDPISEHNRLYWYRQTLGQGPEFLTYFQNEAQLEKSRLLSDRFSAERPKGSFSTLEIQRTEQGDSAMYLCASSLFGTGKDGYTFGSGTRLTVV.